This T cell receptor (beta chain) was captured by sequencing in a study of neurological immune-mediated disorders. Study-wide points: CDR3 amino acid sequences found in expanded clones were never shared across subjects, suggesting private repertoires in all groups. According to phylogenetic grouping, one related-CDR3 cluster, a possible signature, contained the repertoires of 18 of 34 multiple sclerosis patients.

TCRdb analysed the 5' RACE reads with MiXCR anew, one entry per CDR3 protein. The sample has 50,000 or so distinct CDR3 sequences, 3% to 4% seen once; the top ten hold approximately 5.9%. Germline assignment: CDR1 SGHAT and CDR2 FQDESV (reference sequence). V shed 1 base and J shed 1 base, with 19 bases lying between them. The CDR3 is made up of 18 amino acids. There are a few counts of this clonotype. Its antigen remains unknown. Sequencing was done on a sample of PBMCs. The sequence was collected from a man aged 60-69 years with multiple sclerosis. This chain connects TRBV11-1 to TRBJ1-1, with D possibly matching TRBD1 (6 bases). The CDR3 region is CASSLGSWPGAENTEAFF. The CDR3 nucleotides are TGTGCCAGCAGCTTAGGGAGTTGGCCAGGGGCGGAGAACACTGAAGCTTTCTTT.